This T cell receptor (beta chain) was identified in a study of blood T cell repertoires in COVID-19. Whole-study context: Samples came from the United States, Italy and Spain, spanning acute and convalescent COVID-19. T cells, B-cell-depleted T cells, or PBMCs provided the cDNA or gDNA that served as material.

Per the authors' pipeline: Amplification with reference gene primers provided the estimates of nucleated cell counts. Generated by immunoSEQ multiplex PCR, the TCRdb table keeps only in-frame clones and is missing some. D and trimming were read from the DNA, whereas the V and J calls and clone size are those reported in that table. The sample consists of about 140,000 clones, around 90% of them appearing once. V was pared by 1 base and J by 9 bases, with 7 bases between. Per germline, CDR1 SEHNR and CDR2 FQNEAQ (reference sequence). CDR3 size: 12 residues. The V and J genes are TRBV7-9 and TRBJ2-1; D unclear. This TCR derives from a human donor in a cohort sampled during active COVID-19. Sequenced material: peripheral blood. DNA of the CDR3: TGTGCCAGCAGCTTAGGAGTCCGTGAGCAGTTCTTC. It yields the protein CASSLGVREQFF.